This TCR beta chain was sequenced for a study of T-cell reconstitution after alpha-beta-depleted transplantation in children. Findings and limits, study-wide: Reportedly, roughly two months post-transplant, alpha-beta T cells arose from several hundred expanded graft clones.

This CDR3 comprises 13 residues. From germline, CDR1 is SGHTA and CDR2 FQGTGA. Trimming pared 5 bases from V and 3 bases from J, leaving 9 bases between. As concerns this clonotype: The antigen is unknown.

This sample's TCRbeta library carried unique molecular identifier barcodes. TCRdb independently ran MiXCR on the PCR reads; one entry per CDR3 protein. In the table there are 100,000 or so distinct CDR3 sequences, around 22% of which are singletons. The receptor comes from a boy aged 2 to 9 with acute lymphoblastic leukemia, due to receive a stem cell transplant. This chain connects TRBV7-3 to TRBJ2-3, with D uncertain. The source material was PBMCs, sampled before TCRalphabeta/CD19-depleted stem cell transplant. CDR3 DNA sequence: TGTGCCAGCAGCCAAACTGGGACAGATACGCAGTATTTT. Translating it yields CASSQTGTDTQYF.